A selection of T cell receptor beta chains follows, all from one sample in a study of response to subunit inactivated influenza vaccine. TCRdb re-analysed the RT-PCR reads in MiXCR, keeping a single row per CDR3 protein. The sample has 500,000 to 750,000 distinct CDR3 sequences; less than 15% are singletons. The input for sequencing was PBMCs from blood, taken roughly 13 days after vaccination. The receptors stem from a man aged 50 to 59 who received an inactivated influenza vaccine. Both conserved end residues are part of each CDR3. A D gene is named only where the DNA matches it firmly. The size entry is marked missing in some rows and otherwise reads once, few, many or a size class.

CDR3nt	CDR3aa	j_gene	abundance	d_gene	v_gene
TGTGCCAGCAGCTTAGGGGCAGTCTCAAGCTATGGCTACACCTTC	CASSLGAVSSYGYTF	TRBJ1-2	few	-	TRBV7-9
TGTGCCACCAGTGATAATATGGGACAGGGGATAGATACGCAGTATTTT	CATSDNMGQGIDTQYF	TRBJ2-3	-	TRBD1	TRBV24-1
TGTGCCAGCAGCTTACAGGGGAGGACCGGGGAGCTGTTTTTT	CASSLQGRTGELFF	TRBJ2-2	-	-	TRBV7-2
TGTGCCAGCAGTCCCCAAAGAGGCGTTGGGGAGGAGACCCAGTACTTC	CASSPQRGVGEETQYF	TRBJ2-5	-	-	TRBV25-1
TGTGCCACCAGTGACCTGGGACAGGGTGACACCGGGGAGCTGTTTTTT	CATSDLGQGDTGELFF	TRBJ2-2	few	TRBD1	TRBV24-1
TGTGCCAGTAGTCGGGGACTAGCGGGAGCGCTGTCGACAGATACGCAGTATTTT	CASSRGLAGALSTDTQYF	TRBJ2-3	-	TRBD2	TRBV19
TGTGCCAGCAGCTTAGGATATCTTTACAATGAGCAGTTCTTC	CASSLGYLYNEQFF	TRBJ2-1	-	-	TRBV7-2
TGTGCCAGCAGCTTAGCGCAGAGAACCGGGGAGCTGTTTTTT	CASSLAQRTGELFF	TRBJ2-2	many	-	TRBV7-2
TGTGCCAGCAGCCAAGTTGGGACAGGGATCAACAATGAGCAGTTCTTC	CASSQVGTGINNEQFF	TRBJ2-1	-	TRBD1	TRBV3-1
TGTGCCAGCAGCGTAGCTGGCGGGAGCCGCACAGATACGCAGTATTTT	CASSVAGGSRTDTQYF	TRBJ2-3	-	TRBD2	TRBV9
TGTGCCTGGAGTCTCGGGGACGTAGCTTGCGAGCAGTACTTC	CAWSLGDVACEQYF	TRBJ2-7	few	-	TRBV30
TGTGCCAGCAGTTACACGGAAGGACGGTCCTACGAGCAGTACTTC	CASSYTEGRSYEQYF	TRBJ2-7	few	-	TRBV6-5
TGCGCCAGCAGCTTGGGGCTCGGCGGTGGTGAGGGTTACGAGCAGTACTTC	CASSLGLGGGEGYEQYF	TRBJ2-7	once	-	TRBV5-1
TGTGCCAGCAGCCCCTGGGACAGCGCCTACGAGCAGTACTTC	CASSPWDSAYEQYF	TRBJ2-7	few	TRBD1	TRBV7-2
TGTGCCATCGGGCCGATCAATCAGCCCCAGCATTTT	CAIGPINQPQHF	TRBJ1-5	-	-	TRBV10-3
TGTGCCAGCAGCCGGACAGGGGTTGGGATTCAGCCCCAGCATTTT	CASSRTGVGIQPQHF	TRBJ1-5	-	TRBD1	TRBV7-2
TGCGCCAGCAGCTTTAGCGGGAGCGTTAACAATGAGCAGTTCTTC	CASSFSGSVNNEQFF	TRBJ2-1	few	TRBD2	TRBV5-1
TGTGCCAGCAGTAACCCCGGGGCTAGCGGTAGCACAGATACGCAGTATTTT	CASSNPGASGSTDTQYF	TRBJ2-3	many	TRBD2	TRBV12-3/TRBV12-4
TGTGCCACCAGTAGCAGGTCGAACACCGGGGAGCTGTTTTTT	CATSSRSNTGELFF	TRBJ2-2	few	-	TRBV15
TGTGCCAGCAGTGGGATATCGAAGGAGACCCAGTACTTC	CASSGISKETQYF	TRBJ2-5	few	-	TRBV2
TGCGCCAGTCAGACGGGACATTTATTAACACCGAGCTCCTACAATGAGCAGTTCTTC	CASQTGHLLTPSSYNEQFF	TRBJ2-1	-	-	TRBV5-1
TGTGCCACCAGCAGAGATAGGGCGGGGGGGAACATTCAGTACTTC	CATSRDRAGGNIQYF	TRBJ2-4	few	TRBD2	TRBV15
TGCAGCGTTGTTCTTGGGGAAGCTTTCTTT	CSVVLGEAFF	TRBJ1-1	few	-	TRBV29-1
TGTGCCATCAGTGAGTCTCTAGCGGGAGAGAACACCGGGGAGCTGTTTTTT	CAISESLAGENTGELFF	TRBJ2-2	few	TRBD2	TRBV10-3
TGTGCCAGCAGTGAAGCGTGGGCGGAGTTTTTT	CASSEAWAEFF	TRBJ1-4	-	-	TRBV6-1
TGTGCCAGCAGCCTAGCGTTAGCCAAAGGGCAGTATTTT	CASSLALAKGQYF	TRBJ2-3	-	-	TRBV12-3/TRBV12-4
TGTGCCAGCAGCCCGCACACAGGGTACGAGACCCAGTACTTC	CASSPHTGYETQYF	TRBJ2-5	-	-	TRBV7-3
TGCAGCGTTGGGGGGGACAGGGGGCGGTACGAGCAGTACTTC	CSVGGDRGRYEQYF	TRBJ2-7	few	TRBD1	TRBV29-1